This TCR beta chain was sequenced during a study of shared clonotypes between healthy human individuals. Study-level information: Samples came from a couple of female and a few male donors aged 18 to 49. Overall study findings and caveats: The study's rarefaction showed incomplete sorted-subset sequencing despite large depth.

V gave up 6 bases and J gave up 7 bases; unmatched junction bases: 12. The CDR3 length is 15 residues. Germline assignment: CDR1 WNHNN and CDR2 SYGVQD (reference sequence). A remark on this clone: Its antigen remains unknown.

The donors, healthy adults who were HIV-negative, had experienced no recent acute infections or vaccinations. Researchers divided each subset's genomic DNA evenly across several immunoSEQ plates. The data were produced by immunoSEQ multiplex PCR, yet TCRdb's version contains in-frame clones alone and is incomplete. The sample gives 2 million to 2.5 million clones, almost 96% of which show up once; roughly 0.13% is in the top ten. The sequencing input was naive CD4+ T cells sorted from blood. Subset indicated: CD45RA+ positively selected. The sequence was obtained from a man between 18 and 29 years old in good health. The rearrangement links TRBV10-1 to TRBJ2-5; the match to TRBD1 covers 9 bases. The CDR3 reads CASRPDRGGSSTQYF. CDR3 coding DNA: TGCGCCAGCAGACCGGACAGGGGCGGGTCGTCGACCCAGTACTTC.